These 16 T cell receptor beta chains were all obtained from the same sample, sequenced in a study of OX40 agonist ivuxolimab in advanced cancers. TCRdb keeps only in-frame clones here, not all; method: immunoSEQ multiplex PCR. This table has 42,000 or so clones, roughly 86% appearing once. Material: CD4+ or CD8+ T cells sorted from blood, obtained in a trial of the OX40 agonist ivuxolimab. The receptors derive from an adult with an advanced solid tumor such as melanoma, head and neck, liver or kidney cancer.

The gene calls are TRBV19 and TRBJ2-1; TRBD2 matches 11 bases. The CDR3 consists of 15 residues. Germline CDR1 and CDR2: LNHDA and SQIVND (reference sequence). After removal of 11 bases from V and 3 bases from J, the junction contained 9 bases not matched to a gene. The CDR3 reads CASTPLAGGYNEQFF. The CDR3 bases are TGTGCCTCCACCCCCCTAGCGGGGGGCTACAATGAGCAGTTCTTC. The full variable domain, with the rest looked up from reference TRBV19 and TRBJ2-1, is DGGITQSPKYLFRKEGQNVTLSCEQNLNHDAMYWYRQDPGQGLRLIYYSQIVNDFQKGDIAEGYSVSREKKESFPLTVTSAQKNPTAFYLCASTPLAGGYNEQFFGPGTRLTVL.

The chain carries TRBV27 and TRBJ2-1; D is uncertain. Trimming took off 3 bases at V and 5 bases at J, with 20 bases between the two ends. Germline V gene data show CDR1 as MNHEY and CDR2 as SMNVEV (reference sequence). CDR3 length equals 17 residues. In nucleotides, the CDR3 is TGTGCCAGCAGTTTCATCCCCGGCCTTCTTGAAGACAATGAGCAGTTCTTC. This encodes CASSFIPGLLEDNEQFF.

This clone has just one count. V usage is TRBV6-1 and J usage is TRBJ2-4, with unresolved D. CDR3 size: 16 residues. The V and J ends lost 2 bases and 1 base respectively, with 12 bases between them. The germline gives CDR1 MNHNS, CDR2 SASEGT. This CDR3 reads CASSELQGVAKNIQYF. The CDR3 DNA follows: TGTGCCAGCAGTGAACTCCAAGGTGTTGCCAAAAACATTCAGTACTTC.

The rearrangement joins TRBV28 to TRBJ1-5, with a weak D call TRBD1 (6 bases). The CDR3 loop spans 15 amino acids. Per the germline V gene, CDR1 is MDHEN and CDR2 is SYDVKM. Trimming stripped 6 bases from V and 4 bases from J, with 16 bases between. Written as DNA, the CDR3 is TGTGCCAGCAGGAAAACAGGGAGGGGAAATCAGCCCCAGCATTTT. Amino acid sequence: CASRKTGRGNQPQHF.

The table lists this clone with a few counts. V is TRBV28 and J is TRBJ1-1; maybe TRBD1 (5 bases). V was pared by 1 base and J by 6 bases, with 15 bases between. The CDR3 has 15 residues. Germline V gene sequence: CDR1 MDHEN, CDR2 SYDVKM. CDR3 in amino acids: CASSLFSWRDPEAFF. The CDR3 DNA reads TGTGCCAGCAGTTTATTTTCGTGGAGGGACCCTGAAGCTTTCTTT. Filled out from reference TRBV28 and TRBJ1-1, the complete variable domain reads DVKVTQSSRYLVKRTGEKVFLECVQDMDHENMFWYRQDPGLGLRLIYFSYDVKMKEKGDIPEGYSVSREKKERFSLILESASTNQTSMYLCASSLFSWRDPEAFFGQGTRLTVV.

The chain joins TRBV5-1 to TRBJ2-3, with D maybe TRBD1 (5 bases). CDR3 length equals 16 residues. V lost 0 bases and J 6 bases, leaving 17 bases between the germline ends. From germline, CDR1 is SGHRS and CDR2 YFSETQ. CDR3 DNA: TGCGCCAGCAGCTTGGTGGGCAGGTCAGGGTTTGATACGCAGTATTTT. It yields the protein CASSLVGRSGFDTQYF.

The V gene is TRBV19, the J gene TRBJ2-1; 7 bases line up with TRBD1. From germline, CDR1 is LNHDA and CDR2 SQIVND (reference sequence). V was clipped by 5 bases and J by 2 bases; unmatched bases: 6. The CDR3 is 15 residues long. This CDR3 is CASSQTGTAYNEQFF. The CDR3 nucleotides read TGTGCCAGTAGTCAAACCGGGACAGCCTACAATGAGCAGTTCTTC.

The chain is built from TRBV29-1 and TRBJ1-2; 11 positions agree with TRBD1. This CDR3 contains 13 residues. In germline, CDR1 is SQVTM, CDR2 ANQGSEA. V was clipped by 3 bases and J by 10 bases; unmatched bases: 7. CDR3 DNA sequence: TGCAGCGTTGACGGGTTGGACAGGGGGCTCTACACCTTC. This codes for CSVDGLDRGLYTF.

This clone turned up a few times. This chain uses TRBV9 with TRBJ2-2; the match to TRBD1 covers 7 bases. The CDR3 totals 16 residues. CDR1 is SGDLS and CDR2 is YYNGEE in the germline V gene. Trimming took 3 bases from V and 5 from J; bases not matched to a gene: 10. The CDR3 DNA sequence: TGTGCCAGCAGCGCCCGACAGGGTAGGAAGACCGGGGAGCTGTTTTTT. Its protein is CASSARQGRKTGELFF.

The chain recombines TRBV11-2 with TRBJ2-2; 11 bases fit TRBD1. The CDR3 totals 15 residues. After removal of 5 bases from V and 7 bases from J, the junction contained 6 bases not matched to a gene. Germline V CDR1 and CDR2: SGHAT, FQNNGV. DNA for the CDR3: TGTGCCAGCAGCCAGGGGACAGGGGGATTCGGGGAGCTGTTTTTT. Translation: CASSQGTGGFGELFF. Filled out from reference TRBV11-2 and TRBJ2-2, the complete variable domain reads EAGVAQSPRYKIIEKRQSVAFWCNPISGHATLYWYQQILGQGPKLLIQFQNNGVVDDSQLPKDRFSAERLKGVDSTLKIQPAKLEDSAVYLCASSQGTGGFGELFFGEGSRLTVL.

The chain recombines TRBV27 with TRBJ2-5, with D perhaps TRBD1 (5 bases). Germline assignment: CDR1 MNHEY and CDR2 SMNVEV (reference sequence). This CDR3 has 15 residues. Trimming shortened V by 2 bases and J by 3 bases, and 13 bases separated the two germline ends. CDR3 nucleotide sequence: TGTGCCAGCAGTTTAGTCGCCAGGGCTGAAGAGACCCAGTACTTC. It yields the protein CASSLVARAEETQYF.

This clone was observed a single time. The gene calls are TRBV28 and TRBJ1-2; D is uncertain. Trimming took off 5 bases at V and 1 base at J, with 8 bases between the two ends. Per the germline V gene, CDR1 is MDHEN and CDR2 is SYDVKM. The CDR3 is 13 residues long. Here the CDR3 DNA reads TGTGCCAGCAGTGCAGATTATAACTATGGCTACACCTTC. Its translation is CASSADYNYGYTF.

The chain has TRBV5-1 and TRBJ1-1, with D possibly TRBD1 on 5 matching bases. Trimming pared 7 bases from V and 5 bases from J, leaving 15 bases between. The germline V gene has CDR1 SGHRS and CDR2 YFSETQ. This CDR3 region has 13 residues. CDR3 protein: CASLGRGGTEAFF. The DNA of the CDR3 is TGCGCCAGCTTGGGGAGGGGTGGAACTGAAGCTTTCTTT.

CDR3 sequence (DNA): TGTGCCAGCAGCCCGAGAAGCTCCTACGAGCAGTACTTC. It is translated as CASSPRSSYEQYF. The chain carries TRBV7-9 and TRBJ2-7; D gene uncertain. CDR1 is SEHNR, CDR2 FQNEAQ, per germline (reference sequence). The length of the CDR3 is 13 residues. Deletions cut 5 bases from V and 0 bases from J, with 8 bases between.

The chain has TRBV9 and TRBJ1-2, with TRBD1 matching 10 bases. This CDR3 contains 15 residues. Germline CDR1 SGDLS, CDR2 YYNGEE. With V trimmed by 0 bases and J by 2 bases, 1 base remained unmatched. Written as DNA, the CDR3 is TGTGCCAGCAGCGTAGAGGGACAGGGGAACTATGGCTACACCTTC. Protein: CASSVEGQGNYGYTF.

J is TRBJ2-1 and V is TRBV6-5; the D gene is possibly TRBD2 (5 bases). CDR1 and CDR2 from the germline V gene are MNHEY and SVGAGI. V was trimmed by 5 bases and J by 7 bases, leaving 9 bases between them. This CDR3 has 12 residues. The CDR3 nucleotides read TGTGCCAGCAGTCCGAGCGGTAATGAGCAGTTCTTC. It is translated as CASSPSGNEQFF.